This T cell receptor (delta chain) was identified in a study of gamma-delta chains in newborns, infants, children. Overall study context: Innate gammadelta T cells reportedly expand polyclonally right after birth, driven by microbial exposure, per the title.

By proportion, this clone is medium-sized. Other DNA sequences of this sample code for an identical CDR3. TCRdb re-called the reads via CATT. The profile shows about 9,200 delta-chain clones, 20% to 25% of them singletons. The sequence was collected from a child who was a newborn, infant or young child, either healthy, febrile or measles-vaccinated (not recorded which). Sequenced: blood.

CDR3 residues: CACDQLGVVDTDKLIF. CDR3 nucleotides: TGTGCCTGTGACCAGCTGGGGGTAGTGGACACCGATAAACTCATCTTT. The chain carries TRDV2 and TRDJ1, with 7 positions matching TRDD3. CDR3 length: 16 amino acids. With V trimmed by 3 bases and J by 0 bases, 9 bases remained unmatched. Per germline, CDR1 GEAIGNYY and CDR2 EKD.